This record covers a single T cell receptor beta chain. The antigen is not known. Its ends do not fully match the called genes, so a read error is possible. PBMCs were isolated at a quantity of at least 7 million per sample. This entry comes from a study of blood T cells in healthy people across ages. PCR was performed a second time for roughly 7 to 12 cycles using a sample-barcoded 5' primer and a J-beta primer mix. One entry per CDR3 protein, called by TCRdb with MiXCR from the 5' RACE reads. Found here are around 1,500,000 distinct CDR3 sequences, about 43% of them singletons; the top ten hold 7.9%. Points from the study as a whole: Among T cells, TCR beta diversity per million cells dropped roughly linearly as age rose. CMV status of donors was not determined, possibly confounding expanded clonotype changes. When one million T cells were used, diversity estimates were thought to be underestimates.

CDR1 and CDR2 (germline): LGHDT, YNNKEL (reference sequence). This CDR3 has 13 residues. The sample comprised blood. This receptor was obtained from a woman between 18 and 29 years old in good health. The gene calls are TRBV3-1 and TRBJ1-2; 7 nucleotides match TRBD1. DNA for the CDR3: TGTACCAGCAGCGCGGGACAGTGGGGTGGCTACACCTTC. Translation gives CTSSAGQWGGYTF.